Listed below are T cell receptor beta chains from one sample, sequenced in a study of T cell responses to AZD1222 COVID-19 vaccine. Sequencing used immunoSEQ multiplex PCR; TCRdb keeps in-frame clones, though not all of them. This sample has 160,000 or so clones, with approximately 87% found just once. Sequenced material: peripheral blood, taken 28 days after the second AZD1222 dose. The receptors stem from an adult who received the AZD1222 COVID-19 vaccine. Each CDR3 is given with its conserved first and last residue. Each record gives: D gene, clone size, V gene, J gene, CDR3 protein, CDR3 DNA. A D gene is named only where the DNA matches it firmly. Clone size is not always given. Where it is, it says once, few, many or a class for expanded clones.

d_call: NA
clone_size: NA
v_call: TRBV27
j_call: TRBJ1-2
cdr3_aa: CASSPGKGGGYTF
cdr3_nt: TGTGCCAGCAGCCCAGGGAAGGGGGGCGGCTACACCTTC

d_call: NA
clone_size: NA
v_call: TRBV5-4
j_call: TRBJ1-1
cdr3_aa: CASSLERGNTEAFF
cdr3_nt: TGTGCCAGCAGCTTAGAGCGGGGGAACACTGAAGCTTTCTTT

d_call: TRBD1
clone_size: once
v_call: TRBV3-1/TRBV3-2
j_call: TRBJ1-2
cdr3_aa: CASTDRGSYGYTF
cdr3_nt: TGTGCCAGCACCGACAGGGGAAGCTATGGCTACACCTTC

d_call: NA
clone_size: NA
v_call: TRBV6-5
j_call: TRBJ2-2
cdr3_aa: CASTSGTTNTGELFF
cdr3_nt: TGTGCCAGCACATCCGGGACCACTAACACCGGGGAGCTGTTTTTT

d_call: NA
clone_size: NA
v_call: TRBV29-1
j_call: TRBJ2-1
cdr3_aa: CSVDKYNEQFF
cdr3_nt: TGCAGCGTTGATAAATACAATGAGCAGTTCTTC

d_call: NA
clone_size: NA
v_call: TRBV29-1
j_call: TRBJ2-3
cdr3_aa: CSVEAGGTDTQYF
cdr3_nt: TGCAGCGTTGAAGCGGGAGGCACAGATACGCAGTATTTT

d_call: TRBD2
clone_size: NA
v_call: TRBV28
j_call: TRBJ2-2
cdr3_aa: CASSFRTSPRELFF
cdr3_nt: TGTGCCAGCAGTTTCCGGACTAGCCCGCGGGAGCTGTTTTTT

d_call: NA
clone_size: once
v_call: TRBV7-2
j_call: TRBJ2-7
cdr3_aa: CASSLGSSGGGYEQYF
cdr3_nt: TGTGCCAGCAGCTTAGGTAGTAGCGGAGGGGGCTACGAGCAGTACTTC

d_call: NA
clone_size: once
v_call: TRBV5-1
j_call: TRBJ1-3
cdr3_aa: CASSLGVSGNTIYF
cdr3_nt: TGCGCCAGCAGCTTGGGAGTGTCCGGAAACACCATATATTTT

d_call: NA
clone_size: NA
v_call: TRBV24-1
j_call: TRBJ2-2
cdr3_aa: CATSAPQGNTGELFF
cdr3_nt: TGTGCCACCAGTGCCCCGCAGGGGAACACCGGGGAGCTGTTTTTT

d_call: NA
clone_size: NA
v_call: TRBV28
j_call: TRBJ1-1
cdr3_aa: CASRRDGVEAFF
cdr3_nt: TGTGCCAGCAGGCGAGATGGGGTTGAAGCTTTCTTT

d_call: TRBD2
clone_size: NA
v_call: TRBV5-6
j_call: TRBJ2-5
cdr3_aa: CASSWGGRETQYF
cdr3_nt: TGTGCCAGCAGCTGGGGGGGTCGTGAGACCCAGTACTTC

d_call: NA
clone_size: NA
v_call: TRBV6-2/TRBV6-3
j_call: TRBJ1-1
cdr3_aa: CASSLRFMNTEAFF
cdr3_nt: TGTGCCAGCAGCCTAAGATTCATGAACACTGAAGCTTTCTTT

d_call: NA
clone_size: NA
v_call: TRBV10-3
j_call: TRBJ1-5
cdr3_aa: CAISESLGRNQPQHF
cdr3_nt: TGTGCCATCAGTGAGTCGTTGGGACGCAATCAGCCCCAGCATTTT

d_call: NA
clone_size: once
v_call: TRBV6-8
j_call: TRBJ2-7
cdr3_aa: CASSYSVCGQRSYEQYF
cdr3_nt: TGTGCCAGCAGTTACTCCGTTTGCGGGCAACGCTCCTACGAGCAGTACTTC

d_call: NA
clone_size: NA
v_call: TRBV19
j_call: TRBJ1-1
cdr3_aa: CASSIGWGEDTEAFF
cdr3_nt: TGTGCCAGTAGTATCGGATGGGGCGAGGACACTGAAGCTTTCTTT

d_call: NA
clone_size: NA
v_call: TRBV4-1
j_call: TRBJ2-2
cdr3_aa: CASSQETLLTGELFF
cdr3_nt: TGCGCCAGCAGCCAAGAAACATTGTTGACCGGGGAGCTGTTTTTT

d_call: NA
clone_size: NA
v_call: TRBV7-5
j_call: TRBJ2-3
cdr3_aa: CARKTLADTQYF
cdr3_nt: TGTGCCAGAAAAACATTAGCAGATACGCAGTATTTT

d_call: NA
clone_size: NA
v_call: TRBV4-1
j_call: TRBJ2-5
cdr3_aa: CASSHPRAKETQYF
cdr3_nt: TGCGCCAGCAGCCACCCCAGGGCCAAAGAGACCCAGTACTTC

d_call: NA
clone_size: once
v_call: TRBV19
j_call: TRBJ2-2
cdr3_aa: CASRSGANTGELFF
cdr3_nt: TGTGCCAGTAGATCGGGGGCGAACACCGGGGAGCTGTTTTTT

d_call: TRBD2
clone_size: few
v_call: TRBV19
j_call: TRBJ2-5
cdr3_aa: CASSAAGGETQYF
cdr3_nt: TGTGCCAGTAGTGCAGCCGGGGGGGAGACCCAGTACTTC

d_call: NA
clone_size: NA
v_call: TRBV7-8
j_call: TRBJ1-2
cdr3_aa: CASSHGQPEVGYTF
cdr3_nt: TGTGCCAGCAGCCACGGACAGCCCGAAGTCGGCTACACCTTC

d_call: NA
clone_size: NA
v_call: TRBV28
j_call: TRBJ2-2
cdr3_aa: CASRRDSLAGELFF
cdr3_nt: TGTGCCAGCAGGAGGGACTCCCTCGCCGGGGAGCTGTTTTTT

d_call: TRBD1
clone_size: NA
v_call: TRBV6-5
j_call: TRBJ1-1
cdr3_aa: CASSYLTTGANTEAFF
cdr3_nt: TGTGCCAGCAGTTACCTCACCACAGGGGCGAACACTGAAGCTTTCTTT

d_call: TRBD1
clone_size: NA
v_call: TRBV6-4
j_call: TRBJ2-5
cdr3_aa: CARDTGTGGVQETQYF
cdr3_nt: TGTGCCAGAGATACCGGGACAGGGGGCGTCCAAGAGACCCAGTACTTC

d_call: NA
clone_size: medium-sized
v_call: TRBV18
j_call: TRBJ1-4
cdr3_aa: CASSPLPQGRNEKLFF
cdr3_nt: TGTGCCAGCTCACCACTCCCACAGGGAAGAAATGAAAAACTGTTTTTT

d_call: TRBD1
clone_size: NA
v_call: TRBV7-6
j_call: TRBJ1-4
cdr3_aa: CASSPIAGQGNEKLFF
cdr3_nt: TGTGCCAGCAGTCCCATCGCCGGACAGGGAAATGAAAAACTGTTTTTT

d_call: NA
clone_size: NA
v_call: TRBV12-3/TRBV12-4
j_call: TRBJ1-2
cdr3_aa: CASSLLGEGYTF
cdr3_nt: TGTGCCAGCAGTTTATTAGGGGAAGGCTACACCTTC

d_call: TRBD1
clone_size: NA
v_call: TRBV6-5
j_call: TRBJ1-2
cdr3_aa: CASRSTGGAGYGYTF
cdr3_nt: TGTGCCAGCAGGTCCACAGGGGGCGCTGGCTATGGCTACACCTTC

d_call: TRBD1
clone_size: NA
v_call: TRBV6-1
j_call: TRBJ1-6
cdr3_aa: CASSDGQGGSSPLHF
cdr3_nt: TGTGCCAGCAGTGACGGTCAGGGGGGCAGCTCACCCCTCCACTTT

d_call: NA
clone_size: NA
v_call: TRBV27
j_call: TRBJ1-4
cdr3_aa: CASRPWGTNEKLFF
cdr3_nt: TGTGCCAGCAGGCCTTGGGGGACTAATGAAAAACTGTTTTTT

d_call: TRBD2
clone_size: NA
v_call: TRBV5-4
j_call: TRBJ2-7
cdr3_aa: CASSRALAGGVHEQYF
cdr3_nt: TGTGCCAGCAGCCGGGCACTAGCGGGAGGTGTACACGAGCAGTACTTC

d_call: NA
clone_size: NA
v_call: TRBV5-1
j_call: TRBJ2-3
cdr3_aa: CASSLDAGDTQYF
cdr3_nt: TGCGCCAGCAGCTTGGATGCGGGAGATACGCAGTATTTT

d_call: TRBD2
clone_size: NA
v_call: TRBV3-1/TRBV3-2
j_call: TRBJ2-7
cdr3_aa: CASSQLRGEQYF
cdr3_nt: TGTGCCAGCAGCCAACTGCGGGGGGAGCAGTACTTC

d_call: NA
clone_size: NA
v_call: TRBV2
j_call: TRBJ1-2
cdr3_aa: CASSEGPKVGYTF
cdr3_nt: TGTGCCAGCAGTGAGGGCCCGAAGGTTGGCTACACCTTC

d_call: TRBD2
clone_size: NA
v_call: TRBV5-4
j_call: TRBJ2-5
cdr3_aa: CASSRGLAGDRLETQYF
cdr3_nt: TGTGCCAGCAGCAGGGGACTAGCGGGAGATCGGTTGGAGACCCAGTACTTC

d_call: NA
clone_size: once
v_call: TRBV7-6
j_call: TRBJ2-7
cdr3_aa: CASSLALGNEQYF
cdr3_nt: TGTGCCAGCAGCTTAGCGTTGGGGAATGAGCAGTACTTC

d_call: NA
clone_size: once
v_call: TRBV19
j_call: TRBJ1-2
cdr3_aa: CASSIVGQTIGYTF
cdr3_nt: TGTGCCAGTAGTATAGTTGGACAAACTATAGGCTACACCTTC

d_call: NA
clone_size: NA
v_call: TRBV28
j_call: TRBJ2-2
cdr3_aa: CASSTALRTGELFF
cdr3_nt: TGTGCCAGCAGTACGGCCCTCCGGACCGGGGAGCTGTTTTTT

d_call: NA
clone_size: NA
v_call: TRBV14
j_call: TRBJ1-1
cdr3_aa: CASSQRGGRGTEAFF
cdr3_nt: TGTGCCAGCAGCCAAAGGGGGGGAAGAGGAACTGAAGCTTTCTTT

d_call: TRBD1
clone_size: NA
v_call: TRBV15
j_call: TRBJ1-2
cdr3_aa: CATSRDRGDYGYTF
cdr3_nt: TGTGCCACCAGCAGAGACAGGGGGGATTATGGCTACACCTTC